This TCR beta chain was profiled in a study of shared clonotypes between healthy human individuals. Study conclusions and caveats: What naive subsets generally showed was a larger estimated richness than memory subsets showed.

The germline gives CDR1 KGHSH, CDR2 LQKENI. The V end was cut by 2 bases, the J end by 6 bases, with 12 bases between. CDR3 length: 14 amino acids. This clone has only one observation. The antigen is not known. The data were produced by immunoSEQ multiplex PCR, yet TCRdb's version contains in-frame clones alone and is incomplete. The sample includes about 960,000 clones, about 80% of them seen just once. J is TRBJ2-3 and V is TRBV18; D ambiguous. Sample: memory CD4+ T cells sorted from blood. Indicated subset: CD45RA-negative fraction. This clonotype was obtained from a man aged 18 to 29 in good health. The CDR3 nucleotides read TGTGCCAGCTCACCATTCGACACGGTCGATACGCAGTATTTT. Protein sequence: CASSPFDTVDTQYF.